Presented here are 11 T cell receptor beta chains from one specimen sequenced in a study of T cell changes during pregnancy in multiple sclerosis. Here immunoSEQ multiplex PCR was the method, and the copy in TCRdb shows in-frame clones only, minus some. The sample includes approximately 100,000 clones, almost 95% of them seen just once. The input for sequencing was peripheral blood, taken before pregnancy. The receptors come from a female donor with multiple sclerosis, enrolled in a pregnancy study.

This clone was seen just once. The chain recombines TRBV2 with TRBJ1-2; D remains unclear. The CDR3 extends over 12 amino acids. Germline V gives CDR1 SNHLY, CDR2 FYNNEI. V lost 0 bases to trimming and J lost 4 bases, with 3 bases between them. The chain's CDR3 is CASSEAAYGYTF. Written as DNA, the CDR3 is TGTGCCAGCAGTGAAGCGGCCTATGGCTACACCTTC.

V gene TRBV2 combines with J gene TRBJ1-1; 7 bases fit TRBD1. The CDR3 runs 14 residues. CDR1 is SNHLY and CDR2 is FYNNEI in the germline V gene. Germline trimming cut 6 bases from V and 3 bases from J; bases unmatched to any gene: 7. The CDR3 reads CASSVDREDTEAFF. DNA for the CDR3: TGTGCCAGCAGCGTTGACAGGGAGGACACTGAAGCTTTCTTT.

J is TRBJ2-5 and V is TRBV9; 15 nucleotides agree with TRBD2. J lost 5 bases, V lost 3 bases, and 5 bases had no gene match. The CDR3 has 16 residues. Germline V gene sequence: CDR1 SGDLS, CDR2 YYNGEE. CDR3 sequence (DNA): TGTGCCAGCAGCGAAGGACTAGCGGGAGGGGGGGAGACCCAGTACTTC. Residues: CASSEGLAGGGETQYF.

J is TRBJ2-1 and V is TRBV5-6, with 8 bases fitting TRBD1. This CDR3 contains 14 residues. J lost 2 bases, V lost 2 bases, and 0 bases had no gene match. Germline lookup yields CDR1 SGHDT and CDR2 YYEEEE. The CDR3 loop is CASSLQGAYNEQFF. In nucleotides, the CDR3 is TGTGCCAGCAGCTTACAGGGGGCCTACAATGAGCAGTTCTTC.

The chain combines TRBV7-6 with TRBJ1-4, with 9 bases fitting TRBD1. CDR3 size: 15 residues. The V gene end was trimmed by 5 bases and the J gene end by 8 bases; junction bases not matched to a gene: 9. CDR1 is SGHVS and CDR2 is FNYEAQ in the germline V gene. This CDR3 reads CASSTGTGLGEKLFF. CDR3 nucleotides: TGTGCCAGCAGCACCGGGACAGGGCTAGGAGAAAAACTGTTTTTT.

J is TRBJ2-7 and V is TRBV5-4, with 13 nucleotides matching TRBD2. Germline V CDR1 and CDR2: SGHNT, YYREEE (reference sequence). Losses at the gene ends were 3 bases for V and 4 bases for J; bases not matched to a gene: 4. The CDR3 runs to 15 residues. DNA for the CDR3: TGTGCCAGCAGCTCCGGGACTAGCGGGATTTACGAGCAGTACTTC. Amino acids: CASSSGTSGIYEQYF.

This clone has a single count. The chain joins TRBV13 to TRBJ2-7, with 7 bases matching TRBD1. Germline assignment: CDR1 PRHDT and CDR2 FYEKMQ (reference sequence). The CDR3 has 15 amino acids. V lost 5 bases and J lost 3; bases outside the gene matches: 10. The CDR3 here is CASSLKTGIRYEQYF. The CDR3 bases are TGTGCCAGCAGCCTAAAGACAGGGATCCGCTACGAGCAGTACTTC.

This clone has just one count. The rearrangement uses TRBV19 and TRBJ2-5; 7 bases are shared with TRBD1. Losses at the gene ends were 8 bases for V and 5 bases for J; bases not matched to a gene: 11. The CDR3 sequence is 14 residues long. Germline V gives CDR1 LNHDA, CDR2 SQIVND (reference sequence). The CDR3 sequence is CASSPGTALETQYF. CDR3 coding DNA: TGTGCCAGTTCCCCCGGGACAGCCCTTGAGACCCAGTACTTC.

The gene calls are TRBV27 and TRBJ2-1, with 7 bases identical to TRBD2. The CDR3 contains 16 residues. In germline, CDR1 is MNHEY, CDR2 SMNVEV (reference sequence). Trimming removed 4 bases from V and 6 bases from J; junction bases left unmatched: 12. CDR3 coding DNA: TGTGCCAGCAGTTCCCCTGGGGGGACTACACGCAATGAGCAGTTCTTC. This codes for CASSSPGGTTRNEQFF.

V usage is TRBV18 and J usage is TRBJ2-5; 9 bases are a match to TRBD1. The CDR3 has 15 amino acids. Germline CDR1 KGHSH, CDR2 LQKENI. V lost 3 bases and J lost 2; bases outside the gene matches: 4. CDR3 DNA: TGTGCCAGCTCACCCTGGGACAGGGTGCAAGAGACCCAGTACTTC. Translating it yields CASSPWDRVQETQYF.

For this clone: Additional DNA sequences in this sample encode the identical CDR3. The CDR3: CSVDEGYGYTF. In DNA form, the CDR3 reads TGCAGCGTTGACGAGGGCTATGGCTACACCTTC. V usage is TRBV29-1 and J usage is TRBJ1-2; D gene unclear. The CDR3 is 11 residues long. Germline V gives CDR1 SQVTM, CDR2 ANQGSEA. With 3 bases removed from V and 4 bases from J, the gap between germline ends came to 6 bases.